This TCR beta chain was found in a study of OX40 agonist ivuxolimab in advanced cancers. Study in general: Ivuxolimab, an antibody acting as an agonist of OX40 (CD134), was used to treat patients. Each dose-escalation patient presented with hepatocellular carcinoma, melanoma, renal cell or head and neck cancer. Patients achieving partial responses numbered three: one hepatocellular carcinoma case and two cutaneous melanoma cases. Whole-study findings and limits: Partial responders dosed at 0.1-3.0 mg/kg displayed clonal expansion ranking among the lowest.

The repertoire was sequenced with immunoSEQ multiplex PCR; TCRdb's copy has only in-frame clones and lacks some. The sample consists of some 20,000 clones, roughly 70% of them appearing once. Only a few counts were recorded for this clone. Its antigen remains unknown. The V end was cut by 2 bases, the J end by 2 bases, with 3 bases between. The CDR3 is 12 amino acids. CDR1 is MGHRA, CDR2 YSYEKL, per germline. V is TRBV4-1 and J is TRBJ1-1; D gene uncertain. Sequencing used CD4+ or CD8+ T cells sorted from blood, obtained in a trial of the OX40 agonist ivuxolimab. This sequence was found in an adult with an advanced solid tumor such as melanoma, head and neck, liver or kidney cancer. CDR3 coding DNA: TGCGCCAGCAGCCAATATAACACTGAAGCTTTCTTT. Protein product: CASSQYNTEAFF.